The rows below give T cell receptor beta chains drawn from one sample of a study of OX40 agonist ivuxolimab in advanced cancers. Only in-frame clones appear in the TCRdb table, and some are missing; sequencing was by immunoSEQ multiplex PCR. The top ten clones hold 1.5% to 2% of a sample with tens of thousands of clones, 80% to 90% of them seen once. Sequences were derived from CD4+ or CD8+ T cells sorted from blood, sampled in a trial of the OX40 agonist ivuxolimab. These receptors came from an adult with an advanced solid tumor such as melanoma, head and neck, liver or kidney cancer. Both conserved end residues are part of each CDR3. Size is stated for part of the rows, as once, few or many counts, or as a class when the clone is expanded.

CDR3 | size | J | V
CASRLGGIGNQPQHF | - | TRBJ1-5 | TRBV28
CASSAYQETQYF | - | TRBJ2-5 | TRBV5-1
CAWSVGRASNYGYTF | once | TRBJ1-2 | TRBV30
CASSYLRQVNEQFF | - | TRBJ2-1 | TRBV28
CASSLVKLGLFNSPLHF | - | TRBJ1-6 | TRBV5-1
CASSLGQATRDIQYF | - | TRBJ2-4 | TRBV5-8
CAWSRAREDTQYF | - | TRBJ2-3 | TRBV30
CASRDTGGETYEQYF | - | TRBJ2-7 | TRBV19
CASRPITLWGLADNEQFF | - | TRBJ2-1 | TRBV27
CASSSRGVTGELFF | - | TRBJ2-2 | TRBV5-4
CASSQELAGSYEQYF | - | TRBJ2-7 | TRBV4-3
CASSQISGRGLGVYNEQFF | - | TRBJ2-1 | TRBV4-1
CASSLGRGSTRDTQYF | - | TRBJ2-3 | TRBV7-9
CASSLLVTGELFF | - | TRBJ2-2 | TRBV6-5
CASSSGASGSYNEQFF | - | TRBJ2-1 | TRBV7-2
CASSERFPAVQETQYF | - | TRBJ2-5 | TRBV6-1
CASSLMGGGNTIYF | - | TRBJ1-3 | TRBV28
CASSPGQGRGNQPQHF | - | TRBJ1-5 | TRBV18
CASSLSAIGANTEAFF | - | TRBJ1-1 | TRBV19
CASTDYWGRQANSPLHF | - | TRBJ1-6 | TRBV27
CATSRDPTYEQYF | - | TRBJ2-7 | TRBV15
CASSSNWFPAYEQYF | - | TRBJ2-7 | TRBV7-2
CASSLGLAEAFF | - | TRBJ1-1 | TRBV7-8
CASSPIPGLESDTQYF | - | TRBJ2-3 | TRBV19
CASSKGGGAEQTQYF | - | TRBJ2-5 | TRBV28
CASSFTGMREQYF | - | TRBJ2-7 | TRBV7-2
CASSQEGQRDEKLFF | - | TRBJ1-4 | TRBV4-2
CASSLDWVDTDTQYF | once | TRBJ2-3 | TRBV5-1
CASSLAAVNTGELFF | - | TRBJ2-2 | TRBV7-2
CASSPQIVSGNEQFF | few | TRBJ2-1 | TRBV7-2
CATSRDKVSYEQYF | - | TRBJ2-7 | TRBV15
CASSLGDRLTDTQYF | - | TRBJ2-3 | TRBV7-9
CASSPEGQGEETQYF | - | TRBJ2-5 | TRBV28
CASSRDRNYGYTF | - | TRBJ1-2 | TRBV6-4
CASSQDGYYGYTF | - | TRBJ1-2 | TRBV4-3
CASSGDISSGNTIYF | - | TRBJ1-3 | TRBV5-6
CASRQGARRSPLHF | - | TRBJ1-6 | TRBV7-9
CASGVDNEQFF | - | TRBJ2-1 | TRBV12-5
CASSRRESQETQYF | once | TRBJ2-5 | TRBV6-5
CASSQDGQGTGYEQYF | once | TRBJ2-7 | TRBV4-3
CASSTPGQVYEQYF | once | TRBJ2-7 | TRBV6-5
CATYGRGTDNSYNEQFF | - | TRBJ2-1 | TRBV28
CASSYSPAGARETQYF | - | TRBJ2-5 | TRBV6-5
CASSAHGQGAGSGELFF | - | TRBJ2-2 | TRBV5-1
CASSLEGGAQNIQYF | - | TRBJ2-4 | TRBV5-4
CASSAGTDYEQFF | - | TRBJ2-1 | TRBV11-2
CASRQTGQYEQYF | - | TRBJ2-7 | TRBV10-2
CASSNLLRATDTQYF | - | TRBJ2-3 | TRBV5-6
CASSLNRDQPQHF | few | TRBJ1-5 | TRBV7-9
CASSPGGHLLYNEQFF | - | TRBJ2-1 | TRBV7-3
CASSSGTGGGVTQYF | - | TRBJ2-5 | TRBV28
CAWSRGRGNEKLFF | - | TRBJ1-4 | TRBV30
CASLNMSSYEQYF | - | TRBJ2-7 | TRBV2
CASSQGRELYEQYF | - | TRBJ2-7 | TRBV4-1
CASSLRPGTGEGEQYF | - | TRBJ2-7 | TRBV7-2
CASSQLNYGYTF | - | TRBJ1-2 | TRBV14
CASSSRTGGSYEQYF | - | TRBJ2-7 | TRBV19